These 5 T cell receptor beta chains share one sample of origin, sequenced in a study of blood T cell repertoires in COVID-19 (dated by TCRdb to 2019 to 2021). Libraries were built with the immunoSEQ multiplex PCR assay. Not all clones reach the TCRdb copy of this immuneACCESS table, which keeps in-frame sequences only. Checked studies attribute under half of the gap to unresolved V genes and leave the rest unexplained. In all, the sample holds roughly 450,000 clones, and 80% to 95% of those were seen once. The top ten clonotypes cover approximately 0.65% of the sample. Sequenced sample: PBMCs or T cells enriched from blood (not recorded which). The receptors stem from a man aged 18 to 30 who had recovered from COVID-19.

This clone appeared a single time. This chain connects TRBV19 to TRBJ1-5; TRBD1 matches at 7 bases. Germline V lookup: CDR1 LNHDA, CDR2 SQIVND (reference sequence). This CDR3 spans 15 amino acids. The trim removed 6 bases at V and 4 bases at J, leaving 9 bases unmatched. The CDR3 DNA is TGTGCCAGTAGCCTCCTTTACAGGGGAAATCAGCCCCAGCATTTT. Translation gives CASSLLYRGNQPQHF.

The chain employs TRBV9 and TRBJ2-3, with TRBD2 matching 8 bases. The V gene's germline CDR1 is SGDLS and CDR2 YYNGEE. This CDR3 region has 16 residues. The junction had 5 bases not matched to a gene; V was cut back by 0 bases and J by 2 bases. The CDR3 DNA reads TGTGCCAGCAGCGTAGGAAAGCGGGGGAACACAGATACGCAGTATTTT. This translates into CASSVGKRGNTDTQYF. Complete variable domain (other parts from reference TRBV9 and TRBJ2-3): DSGVTQTPKHLITATGQRVTLRCSPRSGDLSVYWYQQSLDQGLQFLIQYYNGEERAKGNILERFSAQQFPDLHSELNLSSLELGDSALYFCASSVGKRGNTDTQYFGPGTRLTVL.

Here the CDR3 DNA reads TGCGCCAGCAGCCAAGTAGCCGTAAACCCAGGAAACACCATATATTTT. Amino acids: CASSQVAVNPGNTIYF. This chain links TRBV4-1 with TRBJ1-3; D not certain. V lost 1 base and J lost 4, with 14 bases in between. Germline CDR1 MGHRA, CDR2 YSYEKL. CDR3 length: 16 residues.

The chain recombines TRBV5-1 with TRBJ2-5; 11 bases are a match to TRBD1. The V gene's germline CDR1 is SGHRS and CDR2 YFSETQ. This CDR3 comprises 17 residues. V lost 4 bases to trimming and J lost 1 base; unmatched junction nucleotides: 9. CDR3 DNA sequence: TGCGCCAGCAGCGAACGGACAGGGGGCGCCGGCCAAGAGACCCAGTACTTC. Amino acid sequence: CASSERTGGAGQETQYF.

The V gene is TRBV7-2, the J gene TRBJ1-1; no definite D call. The CDR3 is 14 amino acids. V lost 1 base, J lost 8 bases, and 14 bases lay in between. CDR1 is SGHTA and CDR2 is FQGNSA in the germline V gene. The CDR3 bases are TGTGCCAGCAGCTTAGATCCGTCAGATCCCGAAGCTTTCTTT. Protein sequence: CASSLDPSDPEAFF.